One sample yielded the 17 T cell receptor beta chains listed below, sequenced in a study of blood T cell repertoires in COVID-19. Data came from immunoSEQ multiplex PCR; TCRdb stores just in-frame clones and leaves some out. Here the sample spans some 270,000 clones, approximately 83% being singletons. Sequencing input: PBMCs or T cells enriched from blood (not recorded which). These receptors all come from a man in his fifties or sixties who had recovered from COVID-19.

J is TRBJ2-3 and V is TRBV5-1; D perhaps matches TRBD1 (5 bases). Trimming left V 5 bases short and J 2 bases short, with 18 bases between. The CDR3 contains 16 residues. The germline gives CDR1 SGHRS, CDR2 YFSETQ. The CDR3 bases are TGCGCCAGCAGAGAGCAGGGCCTTACCTACACAGATACGCAGTATTTT. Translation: CASREQGLTYTDTQYF.

DNA for the CDR3: TGCGCCAGCAGCCAAGTCGTGGGATTAGGGGGTGGCTACACCTTC. The encoded protein is CASSQVVGLGGGYTF. The chain couples TRBV4-1 to TRBJ1-2, with TRBD1 as a possible D gene (6 bases). Germline V gene data show CDR1 as MGHRA and CDR2 as YSYEKL. V was cut by 1 base and J by 7 bases, with 16 bases left in between. The CDR3 runs 15 residues.

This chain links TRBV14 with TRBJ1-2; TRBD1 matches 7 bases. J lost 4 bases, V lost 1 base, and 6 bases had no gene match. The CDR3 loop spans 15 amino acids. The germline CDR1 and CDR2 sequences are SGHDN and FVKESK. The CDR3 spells CASSQVRGRSYGYTF. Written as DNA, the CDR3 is TGTGCCAGCAGCCAAGTGAGGGGGCGTAGCTATGGCTACACCTTC. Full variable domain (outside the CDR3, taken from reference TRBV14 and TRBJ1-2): EAGVTQFPSHSVIEKGQTVTLRCDPISGHDNLYWYRRVMGKEIKFLLHFVKESKQDESGMPNNRFLAERTGGTYSTLKVQPAELEDSGVYFCASSQVRGRSYGYTFGSGTRLTVV.

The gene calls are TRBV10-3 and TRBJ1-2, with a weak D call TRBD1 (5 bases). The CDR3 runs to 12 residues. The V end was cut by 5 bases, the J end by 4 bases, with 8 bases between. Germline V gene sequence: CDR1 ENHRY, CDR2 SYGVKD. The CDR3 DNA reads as TGTGCCATCAGTCATGACAGCTATGGCTACACCTTC. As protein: CAISHDSYGYTF.

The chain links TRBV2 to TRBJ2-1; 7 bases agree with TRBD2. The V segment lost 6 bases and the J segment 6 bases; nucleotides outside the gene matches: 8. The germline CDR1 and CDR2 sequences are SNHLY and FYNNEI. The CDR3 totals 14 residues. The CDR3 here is CASRSGNLGNEQFF. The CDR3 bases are TGTGCCAGCAGAAGCGGGAACCTGGGCAATGAGCAGTTCTTC.

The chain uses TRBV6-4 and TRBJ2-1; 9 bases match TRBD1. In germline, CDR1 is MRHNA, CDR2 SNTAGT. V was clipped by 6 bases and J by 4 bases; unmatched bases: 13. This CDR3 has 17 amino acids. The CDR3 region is CASRGGQGSTGYNEQFF. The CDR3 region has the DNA TGTGCCAGCAGAGGCGGACAGGGGTCAACCGGATACAATGAGCAGTTCTTC.

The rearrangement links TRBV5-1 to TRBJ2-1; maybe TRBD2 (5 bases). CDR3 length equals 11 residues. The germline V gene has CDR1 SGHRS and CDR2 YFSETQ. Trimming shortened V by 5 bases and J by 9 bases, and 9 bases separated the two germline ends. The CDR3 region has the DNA TGCGCCAGCAGTTTCGCGGGTGAGCAGTTCTTC. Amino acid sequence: CASSFAGEQFF.

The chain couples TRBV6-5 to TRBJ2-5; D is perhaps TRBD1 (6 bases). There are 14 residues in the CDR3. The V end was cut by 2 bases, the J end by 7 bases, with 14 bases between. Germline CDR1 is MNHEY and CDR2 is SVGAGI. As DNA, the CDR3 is TGTGCCAGCAGTTACAATAACAGGGTGGGGACCCAGTACTTC. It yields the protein CASSYNNRVGTQYF.

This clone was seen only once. The CDR3 DNA sequence: TGTGCCATCAGTGAGACCGGACTAGCGGAGACCCAGTACTTC. Translating it yields CAISETGLAETQYF. This chain uses TRBV10-3 with TRBJ2-5; the match to TRBD2 covers 9 bases. Losses at the gene ends were 2 bases for V and 5 bases for J; bases not matched to a gene: 3. Germline-derived CDR1 and CDR2 are ENHRY and SYGVKD. The CDR3 is 14 amino acids.

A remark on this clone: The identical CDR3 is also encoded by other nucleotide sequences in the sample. The CDR3 bases are TGTGCCAGCAGCGACAGGGGTGGGCAGCCCCAGCATTTT. It codes for CASSDRGGQPQHF. V gene TRBV6-5 combines with J gene TRBJ1-5, with 8 bases aligning to TRBD1. The V gene's germline CDR1 is MNHEY and CDR2 SVGAGI. The CDR3 consists of 13 residues. Germline trimming cut 6 bases from V and 7 bases from J; bases unmatched to any gene: 5.

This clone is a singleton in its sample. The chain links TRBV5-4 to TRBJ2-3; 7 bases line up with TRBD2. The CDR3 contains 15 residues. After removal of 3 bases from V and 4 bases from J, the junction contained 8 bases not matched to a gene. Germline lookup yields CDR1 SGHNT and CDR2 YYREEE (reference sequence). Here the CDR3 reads CASSSGAGVADTQYF. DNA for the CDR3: TGTGCCAGCAGCTCGGGCGCGGGAGTAGCAGATACGCAGTATTTT.

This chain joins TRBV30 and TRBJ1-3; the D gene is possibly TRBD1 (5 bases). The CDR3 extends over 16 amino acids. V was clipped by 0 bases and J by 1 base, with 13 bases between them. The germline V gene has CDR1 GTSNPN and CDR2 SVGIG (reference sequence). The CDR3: CAWSVGGSVSGNTIYF. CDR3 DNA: TGTGCCTGGAGTGTTGGGGGGTCCGTGTCTGGAAACACCATATATTTT.

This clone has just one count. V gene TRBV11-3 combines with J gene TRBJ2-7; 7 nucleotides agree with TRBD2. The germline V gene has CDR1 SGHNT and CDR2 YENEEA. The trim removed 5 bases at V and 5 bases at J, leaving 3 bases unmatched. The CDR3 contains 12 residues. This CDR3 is CASSPRGDEQYF. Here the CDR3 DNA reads TGTGCCAGCAGCCCCCGGGGGGACGAGCAGTACTTC.

DNA of the CDR3: TGCGCCAGCAGCGGCGGGGTTTCTGGAAACACCATATATTTT. Its protein product is CASSGGVSGNTIYF. The genes are TRBV5-1 and TRBJ1-3; D gene ambiguous. The CDR3 contains 14 residues. Trimming cost V 4 bases and J 1 base, with 9 bases left between them. Germline loops: CDR1 SGHRS, CDR2 YFSETQ.

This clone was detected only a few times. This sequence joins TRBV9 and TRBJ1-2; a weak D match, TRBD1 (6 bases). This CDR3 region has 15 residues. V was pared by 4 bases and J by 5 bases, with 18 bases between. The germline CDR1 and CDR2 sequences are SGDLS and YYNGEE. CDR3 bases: TGTGCCAGCAGCCCCGCGGGGGGGGCGGGGTATGGCTACACCTTC. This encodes CASSPAGGAGYGYTF.

CDR3 nucleotide sequence: TGCGCCAGCGGCGCGGGGGAGGCCTACGAGCAGTACTTC. Translating gives CASGAGEAYEQYF. The J gene is TRBJ2-7, the V gene TRBV23-1; 7 bases agree with TRBD2. TRBV23-1 is identified as an open reading frame with a role that is uncertain. The CDR3 is 13 amino acids. V dropped 8 bases and J dropped 2; count of bases not matched to a gene: 6.

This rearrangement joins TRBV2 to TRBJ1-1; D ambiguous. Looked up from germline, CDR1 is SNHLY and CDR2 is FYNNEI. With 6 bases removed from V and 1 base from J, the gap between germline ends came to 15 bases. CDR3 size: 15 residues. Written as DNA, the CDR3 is TGTGCCAGCAGCCAAAGGAGACCCGGGAACACTGAAGCTTTCTTT. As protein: CASSQRRPGNTEAFF.